This T cell receptor beta chain comes out of a study of blood T cell repertoires in COVID-19. Study summary: Samples representing acute and convalescent COVID-19 were sourced from the United States, Italy and Spain. PBMCs, B-cell-depleted T cells, or T cells provided the cDNA or gDNA that made up the material.

The CDR3 is 19 amino acids. Germline-derived CDR1 and CDR2 are LNHDA and SQIVND (reference sequence). V lost 0 bases to trimming and J lost 2 bases, with 20 bases between them. Original handling: Counts of nucleated cells, estimated from reference gene primer amplification, were obtained. Clones were read by immunoSEQ multiplex PCR, and TCRdb kept only the in-frame ones, dropping some. D and trimming come from the DNA, and the V and J calls and clone size come from that table. Seen here are 70,000 to 95,000 clones, 80% to 90% observed once, and the top ten hold 7% to 8.5%. Sequenced sample: peripheral blood. The source is a woman aged 70 to 79 with acute or convalescent COVID-19. The chain has TRBV19 and TRBJ2-1; perhaps TRBD1 as D (6 bases). The CDR3, as DNA: TGTGCCAGTAGTATAGACCCCAGGGGCTGGCGGGTGGCCTACAATGAGCAGTTCTTC. Its protein is CASSIDPRGWRVAYNEQFF.